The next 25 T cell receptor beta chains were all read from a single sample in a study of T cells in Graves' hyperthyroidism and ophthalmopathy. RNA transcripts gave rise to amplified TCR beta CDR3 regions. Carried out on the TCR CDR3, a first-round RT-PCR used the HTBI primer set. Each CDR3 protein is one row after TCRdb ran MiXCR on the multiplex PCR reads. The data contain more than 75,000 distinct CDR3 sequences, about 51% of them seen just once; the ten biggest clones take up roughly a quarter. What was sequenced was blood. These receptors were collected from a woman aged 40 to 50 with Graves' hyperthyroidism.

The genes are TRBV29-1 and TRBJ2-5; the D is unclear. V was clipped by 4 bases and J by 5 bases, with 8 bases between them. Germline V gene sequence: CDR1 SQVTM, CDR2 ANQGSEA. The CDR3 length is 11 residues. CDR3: CSVVVYETQYF. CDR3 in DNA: TGCAGCGTTGTGGTGTATGAGACCCAGTACTTC.

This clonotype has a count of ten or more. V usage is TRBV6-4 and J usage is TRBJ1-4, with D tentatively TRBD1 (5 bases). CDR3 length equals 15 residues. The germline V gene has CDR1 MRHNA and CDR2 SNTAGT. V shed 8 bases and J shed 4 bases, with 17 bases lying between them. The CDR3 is CASHVQTALNEKLFF. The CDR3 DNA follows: TGTGCCAGCCATGTGCAGACAGCTCTTAATGAAAAACTGTTTTTT.

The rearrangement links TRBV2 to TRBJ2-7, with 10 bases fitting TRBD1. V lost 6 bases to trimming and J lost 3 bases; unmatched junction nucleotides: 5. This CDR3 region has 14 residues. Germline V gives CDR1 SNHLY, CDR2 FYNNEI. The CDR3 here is CASRAGTGDYEQYF. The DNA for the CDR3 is TGTGCCAGCAGAGCCGGGACAGGGGACTACGAGCAGTACTTC.

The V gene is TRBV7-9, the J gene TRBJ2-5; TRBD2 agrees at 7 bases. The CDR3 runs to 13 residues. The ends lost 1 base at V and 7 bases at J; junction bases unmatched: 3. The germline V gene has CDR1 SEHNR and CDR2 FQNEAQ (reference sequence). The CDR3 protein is CASSLGEGRTQYF. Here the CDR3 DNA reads TGTGCCAGCAGCTTAGGGGAGGGGCGGACCCAGTACTTC.

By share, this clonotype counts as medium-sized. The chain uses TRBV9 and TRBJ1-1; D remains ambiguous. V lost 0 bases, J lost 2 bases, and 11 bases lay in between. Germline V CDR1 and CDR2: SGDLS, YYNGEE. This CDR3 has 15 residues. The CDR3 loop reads CASSVGVGANTEAFF. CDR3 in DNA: TGTGCCAGCAGCGTAGGAGTCGGAGCTAACACTGAAGCTTTCTTT.

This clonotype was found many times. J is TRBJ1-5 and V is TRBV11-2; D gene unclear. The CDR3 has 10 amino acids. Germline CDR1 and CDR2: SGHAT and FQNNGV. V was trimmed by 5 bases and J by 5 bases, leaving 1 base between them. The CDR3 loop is CASSHQPQHF. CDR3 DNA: TGTGCCAGCAGCCATCAGCCCCAGCATTTT.

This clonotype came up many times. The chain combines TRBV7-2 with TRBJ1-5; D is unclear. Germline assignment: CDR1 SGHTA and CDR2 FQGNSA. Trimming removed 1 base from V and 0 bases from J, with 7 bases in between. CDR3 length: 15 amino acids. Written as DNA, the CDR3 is TGTGCCAGCAGCTTAGGGGCAGATAGCAATCAGCCCCAGCATTTT. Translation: CASSLGADSNQPQHF. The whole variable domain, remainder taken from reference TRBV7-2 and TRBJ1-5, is GAGVSQSPSNKVTEKGKDVELRCDPISGHTALYWYRQSLGQGLEFLIYFQGNSAPDKSGLPSDRFSAERTGGSVSTLTIQRTQQEDSAVYLCASSLGADSNQPQHFGDGTRLSIL.

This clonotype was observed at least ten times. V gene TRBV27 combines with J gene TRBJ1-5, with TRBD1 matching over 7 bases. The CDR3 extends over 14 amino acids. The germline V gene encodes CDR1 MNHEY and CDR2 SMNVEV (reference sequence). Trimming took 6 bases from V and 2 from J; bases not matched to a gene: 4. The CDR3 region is CASRRDRGNQPQHF. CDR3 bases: TGTGCCAGCAGGCGAGACAGGGGCAATCAGCCCCAGCATTTT.

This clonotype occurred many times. The CDR3 DNA sequence: TGTGCCATCAGTGAGATGGATAGCGGGAGGCCGGGGACCGGGGAGCTGTTTTTT. Translated: CAISEMDSGRPGTGELFF. The V gene is TRBV10-3, the J gene TRBJ2-2; 10 nucleotides agree with TRBD2. With V trimmed by 2 bases and J by 5 bases, 11 bases remained unmatched. This CDR3 is 18 amino acids long. CDR1 and CDR2 from the germline V gene are ENHRY and SYGVKD.

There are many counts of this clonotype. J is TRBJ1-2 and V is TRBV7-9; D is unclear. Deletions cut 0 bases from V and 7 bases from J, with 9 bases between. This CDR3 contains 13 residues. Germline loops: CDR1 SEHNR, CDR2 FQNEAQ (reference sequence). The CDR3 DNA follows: TGTGCCAGCAGCTTAGCAGGTTTCGGTGGCTACACCTTC. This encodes CASSLAGFGGYTF.

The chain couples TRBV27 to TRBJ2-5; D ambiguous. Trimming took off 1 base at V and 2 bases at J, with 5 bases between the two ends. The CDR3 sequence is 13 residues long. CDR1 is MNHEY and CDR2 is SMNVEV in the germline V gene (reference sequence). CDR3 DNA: TGTGCCAGCAGTTTATGGGGACAAGAGACCCAGTACTTC. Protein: CASSLWGQETQYF.

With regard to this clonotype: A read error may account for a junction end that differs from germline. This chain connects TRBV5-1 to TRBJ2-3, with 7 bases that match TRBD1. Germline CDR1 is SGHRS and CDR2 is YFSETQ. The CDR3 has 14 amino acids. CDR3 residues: CASGLGQRTDTQYF. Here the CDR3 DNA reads TGCGCCAGCGGCTTGGGACAGCGCACAGATACGCAGTATTTT.

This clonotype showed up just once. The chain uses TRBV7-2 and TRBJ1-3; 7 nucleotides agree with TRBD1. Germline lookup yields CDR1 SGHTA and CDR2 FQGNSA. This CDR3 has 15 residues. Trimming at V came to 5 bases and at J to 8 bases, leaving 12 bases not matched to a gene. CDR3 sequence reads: CASSLGTGDGYTIYF. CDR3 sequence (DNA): TGTGCCAGCAGCCTCGGTACAGGGGATGGCTACACCATATATTTT.

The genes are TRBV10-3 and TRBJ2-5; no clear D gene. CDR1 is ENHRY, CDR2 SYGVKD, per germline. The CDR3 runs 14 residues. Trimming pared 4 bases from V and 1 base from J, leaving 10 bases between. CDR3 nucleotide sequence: TGTGCCATCAGTGGGGTGGTGGGCCAAGAGACCCAGTACTTC. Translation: CAISGVVGQETQYF.

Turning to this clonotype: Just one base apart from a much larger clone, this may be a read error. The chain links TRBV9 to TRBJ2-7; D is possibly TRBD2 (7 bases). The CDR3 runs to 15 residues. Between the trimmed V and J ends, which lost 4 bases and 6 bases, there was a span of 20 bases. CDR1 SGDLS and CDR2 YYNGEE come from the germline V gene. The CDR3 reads CASSNSWGGAGEQYF. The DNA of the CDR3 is TGTGCCAGCAGCAATTCCTGGGGGGGCGCAGGCGAGCAGTACTTC. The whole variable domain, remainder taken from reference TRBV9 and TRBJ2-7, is DSGVTQTPKHLITATGQRVTLRCSPRSGDLSVYWYQQSLDQGLQFLIQYYNGEERAKGNILERFSAQQFPDLHSELNLSSLELGDSALYFCASSNSWGGAGEQYFGPGTRLTVT.

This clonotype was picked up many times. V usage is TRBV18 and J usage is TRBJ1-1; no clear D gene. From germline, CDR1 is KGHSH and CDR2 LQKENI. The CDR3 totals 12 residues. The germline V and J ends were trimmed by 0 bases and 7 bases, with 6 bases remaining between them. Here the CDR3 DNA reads TGTGCCAGCTCACCACCGACGGGTGAAGCTTTCTTT. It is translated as CASSPPTGEAFF.

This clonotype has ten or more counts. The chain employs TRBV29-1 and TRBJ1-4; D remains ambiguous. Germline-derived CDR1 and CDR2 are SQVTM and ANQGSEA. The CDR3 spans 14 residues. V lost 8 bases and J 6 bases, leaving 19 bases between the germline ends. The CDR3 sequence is CSFGQEVEDEKLFF. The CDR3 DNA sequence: TGCAGCTTCGGGCAGGAGGTAGAGGATGAAAAACTGTTTTTT. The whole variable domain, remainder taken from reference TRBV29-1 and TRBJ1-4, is SAVISQKPSRDICQRGTSLTIQCQVDSQVTMMFWYRQQPGQSLTLIATANQGSEATYESGFVIDKFPISRPNLTFSTLTVSNMSPEDSSIYLCSFGQEVEDEKLFFGSGTQLSVL.

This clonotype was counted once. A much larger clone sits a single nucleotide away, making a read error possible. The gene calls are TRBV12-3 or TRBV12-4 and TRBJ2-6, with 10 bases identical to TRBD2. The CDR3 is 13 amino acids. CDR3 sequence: CACSLAGGNVLTF. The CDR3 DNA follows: TGTGCCTGCAGTTTAGCGGGGGGAAACGTCCTGACTTTC.

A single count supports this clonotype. The CDR3 reads CASSLRSQRAETQYF. The CDR3 DNA sequence: TGTGCCAGCAGCTTAAGATCACAGAGGGCAGAGACCCAGTACTTC. The chain uses TRBV7-2 and TRBJ2-5, with a tentative D call TRBD2 (5 bases). This CDR3 region has 15 residues. The germline V gene encodes CDR1 SGHTA and CDR2 FQGNSA. V was clipped by 2 bases and J by 4 bases, with 14 bases between them.

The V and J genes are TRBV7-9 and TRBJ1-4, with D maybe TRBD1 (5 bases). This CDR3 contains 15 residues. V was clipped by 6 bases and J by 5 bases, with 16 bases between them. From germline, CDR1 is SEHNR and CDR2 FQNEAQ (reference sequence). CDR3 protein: CASSLWGRANEKLFF. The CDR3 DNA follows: TGTGCCAGCAGTTTATGGGGGAGGGCCAATGAAAAACTGTTTTTT.

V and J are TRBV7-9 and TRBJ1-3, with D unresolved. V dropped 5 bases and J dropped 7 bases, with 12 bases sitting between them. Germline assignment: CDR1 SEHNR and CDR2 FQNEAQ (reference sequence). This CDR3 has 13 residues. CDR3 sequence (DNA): TGTGCCAGCAGCATACGCGGCGGGAACACCATATATTTT. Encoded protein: CASSIRGGNTIYF. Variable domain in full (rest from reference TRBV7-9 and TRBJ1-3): DTGVSQNPRHKITKRGQNVTFRCDPISEHNRLYWYRQTLGQGPEFLTYFQNEAQLEKSRLLSDRFSAERPKGSFSTLEIQRTEQGDSAMYLCASSIRGGNTIYFGEGSWLTVV.

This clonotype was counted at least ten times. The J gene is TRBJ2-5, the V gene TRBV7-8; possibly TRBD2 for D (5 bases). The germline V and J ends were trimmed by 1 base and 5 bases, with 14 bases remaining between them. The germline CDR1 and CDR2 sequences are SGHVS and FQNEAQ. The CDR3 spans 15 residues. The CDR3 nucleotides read TGTGCCAGCAGCTTAGAGTTTGAGGGAAGGGAGACCCAGTACTTC. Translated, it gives CASSLEFEGRETQYF.

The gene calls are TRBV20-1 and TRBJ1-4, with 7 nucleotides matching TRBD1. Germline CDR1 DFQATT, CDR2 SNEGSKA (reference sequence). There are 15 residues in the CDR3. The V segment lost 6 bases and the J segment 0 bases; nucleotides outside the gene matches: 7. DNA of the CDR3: TGCAGTGCCATAGACAGGGAGGCAACTAATGAAAAACTGTTTTTT. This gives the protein CSAIDREATNEKLFF.

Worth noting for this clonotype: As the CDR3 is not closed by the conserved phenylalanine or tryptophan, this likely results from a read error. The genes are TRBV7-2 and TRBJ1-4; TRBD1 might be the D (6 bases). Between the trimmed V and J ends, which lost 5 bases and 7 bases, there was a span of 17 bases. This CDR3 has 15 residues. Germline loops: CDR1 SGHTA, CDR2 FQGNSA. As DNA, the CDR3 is TGTGCCAGCAGCCAAGGGACACCGGTTGGTGAAAAACTGTTTATT. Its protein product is CASSQGTPVGEKLFI.

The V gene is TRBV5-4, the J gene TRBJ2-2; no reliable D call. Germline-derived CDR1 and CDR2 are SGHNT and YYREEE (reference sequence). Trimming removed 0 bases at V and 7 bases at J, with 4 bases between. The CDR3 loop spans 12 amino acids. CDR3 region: CASSLAIGELFF. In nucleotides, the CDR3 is TGTGCCAGCAGCTTGGCGATCGGGGAGCTGTTTTTT. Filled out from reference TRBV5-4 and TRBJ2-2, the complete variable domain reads ETGVTQSPTHLIKTRGQQVTLRCSSQSGHNTVSWYQQALGQGPQFIFQYYREEENGRGNFPPRFSGLQFPNYSSELNVNALELDDSALYLCASSLAIGELFFGEGSRLTVL.